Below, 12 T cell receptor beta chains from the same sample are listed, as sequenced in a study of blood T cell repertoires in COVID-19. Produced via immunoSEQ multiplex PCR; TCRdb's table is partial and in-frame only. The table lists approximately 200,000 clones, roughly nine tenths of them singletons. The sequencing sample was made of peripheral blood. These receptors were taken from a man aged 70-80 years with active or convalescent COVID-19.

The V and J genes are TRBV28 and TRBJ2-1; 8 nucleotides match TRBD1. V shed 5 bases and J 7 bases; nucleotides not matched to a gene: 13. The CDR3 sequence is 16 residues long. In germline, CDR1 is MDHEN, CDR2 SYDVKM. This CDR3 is CASSLTTGARRNEQFF. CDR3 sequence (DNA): TGTGCCAGCAGTCTGACGACAGGGGCGAGGAGGAATGAGCAGTTCTTC. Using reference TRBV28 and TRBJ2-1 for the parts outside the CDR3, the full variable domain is DVKVTQSSRYLVKRTGEKVFLECVQDMDHENMFWYRQDPGLGLRLIYFSYDVKMKEKGDIPEGYSVSREKKERFSLILESASTNQTSMYLCASSLTTGARRNEQFFGPGTRLTVL.

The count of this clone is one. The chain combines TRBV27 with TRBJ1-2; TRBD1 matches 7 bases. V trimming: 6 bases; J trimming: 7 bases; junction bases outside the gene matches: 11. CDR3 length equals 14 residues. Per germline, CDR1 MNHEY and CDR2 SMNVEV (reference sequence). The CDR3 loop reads CASRPSGGSGGYTF. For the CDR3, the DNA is TGTGCCAGCAGACCCTCAGGGGGTAGTGGTGGCTACACCTTC.

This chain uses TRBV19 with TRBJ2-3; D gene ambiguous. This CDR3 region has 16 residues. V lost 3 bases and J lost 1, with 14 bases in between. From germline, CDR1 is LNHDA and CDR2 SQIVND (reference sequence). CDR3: CASSMVPTFRTDTQYF. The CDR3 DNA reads TGTGCCAGTAGTATGGTTCCCACTTTTCGCACAGATACGCAGTATTTT. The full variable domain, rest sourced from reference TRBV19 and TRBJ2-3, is DGGITQSPKYLFRKEGQNVTLSCEQNLNHDAMYWYRQDPGQGLRLIYYSQIVNDFQKGDIAEGYSVSREKKESFPLTVTSAQKNPTAFYLCASSMVPTFRTDTQYFGPGTRLTVL.

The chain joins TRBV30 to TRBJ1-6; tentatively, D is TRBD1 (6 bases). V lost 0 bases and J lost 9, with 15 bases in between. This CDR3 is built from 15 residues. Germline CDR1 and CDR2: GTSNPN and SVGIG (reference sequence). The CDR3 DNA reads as TGTGCCTGGAGTGTATCCCCCGGCAGGGGTTCACCCCTCCACTTT. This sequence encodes CAWSVSPGRGSPLHF.

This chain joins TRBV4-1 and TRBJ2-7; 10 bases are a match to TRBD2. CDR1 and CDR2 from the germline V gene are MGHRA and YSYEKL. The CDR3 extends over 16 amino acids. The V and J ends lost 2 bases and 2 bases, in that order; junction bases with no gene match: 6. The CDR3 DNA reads TGCGCCAGCAGCCAAAATCCTAGCGGGAGCACCTACGAGCAGTACTTC. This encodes CASSQNPSGSTYEQYF.

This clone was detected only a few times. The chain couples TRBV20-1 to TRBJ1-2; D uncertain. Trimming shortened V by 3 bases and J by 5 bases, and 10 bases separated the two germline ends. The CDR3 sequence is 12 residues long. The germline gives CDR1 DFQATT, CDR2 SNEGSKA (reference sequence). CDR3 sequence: CSASLAAYGYTF. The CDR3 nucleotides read TGCAGTGCTAGTTTGGCAGCGTATGGCTACACCTTC.

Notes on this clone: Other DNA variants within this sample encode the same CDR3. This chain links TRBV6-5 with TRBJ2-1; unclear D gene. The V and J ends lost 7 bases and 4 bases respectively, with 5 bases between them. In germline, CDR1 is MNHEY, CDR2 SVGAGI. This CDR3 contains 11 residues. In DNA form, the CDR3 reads TGTGCCAGCATCCAATACAATGAGCAGTTCTTC. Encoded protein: CASIQYNEQFF.

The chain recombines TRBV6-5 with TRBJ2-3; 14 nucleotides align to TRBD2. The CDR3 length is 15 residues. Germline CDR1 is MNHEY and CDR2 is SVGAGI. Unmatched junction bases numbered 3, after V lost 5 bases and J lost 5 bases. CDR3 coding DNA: TGTGCCAGCAGTAGACTAGCGGGAGGGGGAGATACGCAGTATTTT. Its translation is CASSRLAGGGDTQYF.

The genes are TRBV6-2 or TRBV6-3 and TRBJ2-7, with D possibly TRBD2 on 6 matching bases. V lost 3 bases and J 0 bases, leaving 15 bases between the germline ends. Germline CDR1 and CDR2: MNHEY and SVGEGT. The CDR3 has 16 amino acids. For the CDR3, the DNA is TGTGCCAGCAGTTATGATACTAGCATTATCTCCTACGAGCAGTACTTC. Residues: CASSYDTSIISYEQYF.

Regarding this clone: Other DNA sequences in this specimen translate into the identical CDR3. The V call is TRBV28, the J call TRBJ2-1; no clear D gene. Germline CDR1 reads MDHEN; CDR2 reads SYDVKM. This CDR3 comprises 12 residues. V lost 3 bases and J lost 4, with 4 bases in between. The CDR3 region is CASSFSYNEQFF. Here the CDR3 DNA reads TGTGCCAGCAGTTTTTCATACAATGAGCAGTTCTTC.

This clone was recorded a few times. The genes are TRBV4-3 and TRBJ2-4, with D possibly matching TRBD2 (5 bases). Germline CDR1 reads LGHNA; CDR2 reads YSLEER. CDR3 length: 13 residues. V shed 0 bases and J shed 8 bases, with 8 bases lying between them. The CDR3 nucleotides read TGCGCCAGCAGCCAAGAGCGGGCGGACATTCAGTACTTC. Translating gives CASSQERADIQYF.

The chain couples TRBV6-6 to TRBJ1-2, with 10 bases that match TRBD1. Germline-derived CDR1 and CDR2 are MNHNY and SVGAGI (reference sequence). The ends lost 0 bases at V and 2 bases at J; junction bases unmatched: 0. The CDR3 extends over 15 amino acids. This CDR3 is CASSYSTGGNYGYTF. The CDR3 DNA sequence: TGTGCCAGCAGTTACTCGACAGGGGGCAACTATGGCTACACCTTC.